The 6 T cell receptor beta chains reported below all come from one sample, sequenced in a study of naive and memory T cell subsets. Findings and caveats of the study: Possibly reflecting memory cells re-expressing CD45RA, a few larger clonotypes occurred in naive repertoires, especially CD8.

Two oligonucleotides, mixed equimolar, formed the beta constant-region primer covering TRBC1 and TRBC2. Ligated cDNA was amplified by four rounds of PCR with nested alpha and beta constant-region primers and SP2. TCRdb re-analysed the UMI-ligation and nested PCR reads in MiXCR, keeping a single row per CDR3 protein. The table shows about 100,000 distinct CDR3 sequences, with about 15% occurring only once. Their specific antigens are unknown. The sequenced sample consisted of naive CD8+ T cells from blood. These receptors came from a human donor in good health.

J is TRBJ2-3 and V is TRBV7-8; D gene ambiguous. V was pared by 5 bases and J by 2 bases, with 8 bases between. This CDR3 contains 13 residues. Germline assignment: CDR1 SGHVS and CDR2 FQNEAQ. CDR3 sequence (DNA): TGTGCCAGCAGCGGCGGATACACAGATACGCAGTATTTT. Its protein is CASSGGYTDTQYF.

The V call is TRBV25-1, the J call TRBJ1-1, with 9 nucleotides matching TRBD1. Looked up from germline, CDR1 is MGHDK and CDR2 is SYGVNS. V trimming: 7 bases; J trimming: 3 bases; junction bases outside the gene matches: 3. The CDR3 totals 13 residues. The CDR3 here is CASIRQGDTEAFF. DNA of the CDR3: TGTGCCAGCATCAGACAGGGGGACACTGAAGCTTTCTTT.

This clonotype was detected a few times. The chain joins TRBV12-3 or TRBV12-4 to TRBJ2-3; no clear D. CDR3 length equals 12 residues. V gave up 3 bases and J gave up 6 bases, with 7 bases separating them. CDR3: CASSLFEDTQYF. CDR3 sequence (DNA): TGTGCCAGCAGTTTGTTCGAGGATACGCAGTATTTT.

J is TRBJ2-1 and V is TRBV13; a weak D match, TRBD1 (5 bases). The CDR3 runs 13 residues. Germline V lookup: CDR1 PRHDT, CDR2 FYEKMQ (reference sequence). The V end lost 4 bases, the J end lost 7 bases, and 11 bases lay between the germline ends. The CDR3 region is CASSSLQANEQFF. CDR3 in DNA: TGTGCCAGCAGCTCCTTACAGGCAAATGAGCAGTTCTTC.

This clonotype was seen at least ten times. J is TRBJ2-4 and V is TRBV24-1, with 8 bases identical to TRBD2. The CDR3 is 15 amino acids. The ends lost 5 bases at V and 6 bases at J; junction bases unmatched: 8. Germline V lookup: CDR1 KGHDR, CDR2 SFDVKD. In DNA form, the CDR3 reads TGTGCCACCAGTGGGAACGGGAGGGCCGGAAACATTCAGTACTTC. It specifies CATSGNGRAGNIQYF.

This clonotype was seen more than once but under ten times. CDR3 sequence: CASSQDGDTQYF. The DNA for the CDR3 is TGTGCCAGCAGTCAGGACGGAGATACGCAGTATTTT. V gene TRBV2 combines with J gene TRBJ2-3; D not resolved. The V end lost 5 bases, the J end lost 5 bases, and 8 bases lay between the germline ends. Germline V gives CDR1 SNHLY, CDR2 FYNNEI. This CDR3 has 12 amino acids.